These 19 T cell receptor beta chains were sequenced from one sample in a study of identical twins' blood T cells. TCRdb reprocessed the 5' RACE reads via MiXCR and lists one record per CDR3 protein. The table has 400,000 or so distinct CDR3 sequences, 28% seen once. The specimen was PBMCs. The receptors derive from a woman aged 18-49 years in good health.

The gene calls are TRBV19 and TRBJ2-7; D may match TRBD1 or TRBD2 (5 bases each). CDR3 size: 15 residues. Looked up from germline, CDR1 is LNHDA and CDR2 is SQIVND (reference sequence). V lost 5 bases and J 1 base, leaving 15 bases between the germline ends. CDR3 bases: TGTGCCAGTAGTTCCGGGACGTTGGGATCCTACGAGCAGTACTTC. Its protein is CASSSGTLGSYEQYF.

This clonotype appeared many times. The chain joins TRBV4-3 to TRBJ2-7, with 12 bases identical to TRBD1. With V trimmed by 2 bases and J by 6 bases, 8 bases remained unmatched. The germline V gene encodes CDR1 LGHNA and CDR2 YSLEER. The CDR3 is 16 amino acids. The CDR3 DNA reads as TGCGCCAGCAGCCAAAAATCCGGGACAGGGGGCGGCGAGCAGTACTTC. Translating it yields CASSQKSGTGGGEQYF.

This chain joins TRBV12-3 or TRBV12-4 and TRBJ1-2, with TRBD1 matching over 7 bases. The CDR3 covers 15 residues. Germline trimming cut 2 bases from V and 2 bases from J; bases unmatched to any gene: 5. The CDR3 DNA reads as TGTGCCAGCAGTTTATACCAGGGGGAAAACTATGGCTACACCTTC. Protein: CASSLYQGENYGYTF.

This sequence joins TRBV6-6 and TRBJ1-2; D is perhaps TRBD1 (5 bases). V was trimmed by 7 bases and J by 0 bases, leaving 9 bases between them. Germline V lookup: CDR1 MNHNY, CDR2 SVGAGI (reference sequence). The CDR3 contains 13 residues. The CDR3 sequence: CASTGGANYGYTF. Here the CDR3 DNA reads TGTGCCAGCACGGGAGGGGCTAACTATGGCTACACCTTC.

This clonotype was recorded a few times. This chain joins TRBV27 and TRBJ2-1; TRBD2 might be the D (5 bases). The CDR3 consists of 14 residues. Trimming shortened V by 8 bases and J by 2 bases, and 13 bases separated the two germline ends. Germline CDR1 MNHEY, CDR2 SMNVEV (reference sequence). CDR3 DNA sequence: TGTGCCAGCGGAGGCGGTTATACCTACAATGAGCAGTTCTTC. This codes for CASGGGYTYNEQFF.

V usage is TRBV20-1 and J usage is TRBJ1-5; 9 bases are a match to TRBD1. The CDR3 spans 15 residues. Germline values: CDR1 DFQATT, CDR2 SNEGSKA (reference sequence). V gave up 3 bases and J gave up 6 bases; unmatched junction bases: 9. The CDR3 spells CSASEGQGMSQPQHF. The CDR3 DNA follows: TGCAGTGCTAGTGAGGGACAGGGAATGAGTCAGCCCCAGCATTTT.

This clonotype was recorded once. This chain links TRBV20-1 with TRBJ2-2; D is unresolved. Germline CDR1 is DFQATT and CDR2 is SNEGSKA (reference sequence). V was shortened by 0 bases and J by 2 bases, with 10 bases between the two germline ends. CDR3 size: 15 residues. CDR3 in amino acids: CSARDQGANTGELFF. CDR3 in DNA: TGCAGTGCTAGAGATCAAGGTGCAAACACCGGGGAGCTGTTTTTT.

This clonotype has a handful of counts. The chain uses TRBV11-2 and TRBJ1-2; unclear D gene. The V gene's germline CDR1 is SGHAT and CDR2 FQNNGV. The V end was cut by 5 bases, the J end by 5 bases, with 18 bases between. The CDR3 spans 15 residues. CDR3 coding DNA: TGTGCCAGCAGCCCAGCAGGTGGCGGATTGTATGGCTACACCTTC. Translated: CASSPAGGGLYGYTF.

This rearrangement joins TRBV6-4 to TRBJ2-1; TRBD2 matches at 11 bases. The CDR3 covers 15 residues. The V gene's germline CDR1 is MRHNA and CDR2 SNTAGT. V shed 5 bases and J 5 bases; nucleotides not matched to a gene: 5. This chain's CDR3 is CASSHSGRANNEQFF. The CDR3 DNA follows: TGTGCCAGCAGTCATAGCGGGAGGGCCAACAATGAGCAGTTCTTC.

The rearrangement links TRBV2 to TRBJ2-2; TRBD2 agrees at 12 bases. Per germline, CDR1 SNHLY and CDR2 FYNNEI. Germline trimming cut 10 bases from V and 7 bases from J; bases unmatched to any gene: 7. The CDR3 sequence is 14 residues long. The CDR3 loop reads CAIRTSGISGELFF. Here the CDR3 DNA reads TGTGCCATCCGGACTAGCGGGATTAGCGGGGAGCTGTTTTTT.

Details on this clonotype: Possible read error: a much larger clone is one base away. DNA of the CDR3: TGCAGTGCTATAGAAGGACTACGTCCCCGGAAGGGTACGCAGTATTTT. Protein sequence: CSAIEGLRPRKGTQYF. The chain has TRBV20-1 and TRBJ2-3; D possibly corresponds to TRBD2 (6 bases). V gave up 4 bases and J gave up 8 bases, with 25 bases separating them. There are 16 residues in the CDR3. Germline V CDR1 and CDR2: DFQATT, SNEGSKA (reference sequence).

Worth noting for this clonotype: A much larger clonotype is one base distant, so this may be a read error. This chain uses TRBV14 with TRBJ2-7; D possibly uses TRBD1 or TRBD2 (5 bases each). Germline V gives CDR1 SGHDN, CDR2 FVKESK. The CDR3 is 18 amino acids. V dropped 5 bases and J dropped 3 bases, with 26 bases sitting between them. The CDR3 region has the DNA TGTGCCAGCAGCGCCCGGGACGGAACATCTCCATTTTTCTACGAGCAGTACTTC. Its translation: CASSARDGTSPFFYEQYF. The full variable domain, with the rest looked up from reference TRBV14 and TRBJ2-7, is EAGVTQFPSHSVIEKGQTVTLRCDPISGHDNLYWYRRVMGKEIKFLLHFVKESKQDESGMPNNRFLAERTGGTYSTLKVQPAELEDSGVYFCASSARDGTSPFFYEQYFGPGTRLTVT.

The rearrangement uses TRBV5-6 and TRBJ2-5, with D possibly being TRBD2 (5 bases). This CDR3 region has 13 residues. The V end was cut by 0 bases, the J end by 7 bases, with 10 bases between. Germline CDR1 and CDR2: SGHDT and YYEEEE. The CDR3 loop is CASSLALEGTQYF. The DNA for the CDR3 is TGTGCCAGCAGCTTGGCTCTAGAGGGGACCCAGTACTTC.

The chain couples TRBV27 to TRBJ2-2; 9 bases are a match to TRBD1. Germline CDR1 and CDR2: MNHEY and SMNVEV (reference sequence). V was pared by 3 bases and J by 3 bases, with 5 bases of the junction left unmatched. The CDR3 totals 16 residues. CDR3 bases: TGTGCCAGCAGTTTGACCGGGACAGGGCACACCGGGGAGCTGTTTTTT. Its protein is CASSLTGTGHTGELFF.

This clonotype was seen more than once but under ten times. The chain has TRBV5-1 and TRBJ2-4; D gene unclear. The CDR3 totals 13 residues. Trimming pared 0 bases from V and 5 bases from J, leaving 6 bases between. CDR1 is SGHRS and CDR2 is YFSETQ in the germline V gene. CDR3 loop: CASSLDAQNIQYF. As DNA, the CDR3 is TGCGCCAGCAGCTTGGACGCACAAAACATTCAGTACTTC.

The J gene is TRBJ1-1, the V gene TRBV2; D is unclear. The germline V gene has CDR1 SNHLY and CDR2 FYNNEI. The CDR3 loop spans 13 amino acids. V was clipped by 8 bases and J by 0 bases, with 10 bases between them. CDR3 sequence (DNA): TGTGCCAGCGTACCAGTGCTGAACACTGAAGCTTTCTTT. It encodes CASVPVLNTEAFF.

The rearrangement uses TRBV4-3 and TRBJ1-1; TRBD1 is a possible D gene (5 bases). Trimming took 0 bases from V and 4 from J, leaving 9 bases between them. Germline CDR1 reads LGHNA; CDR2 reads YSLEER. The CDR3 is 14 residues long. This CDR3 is CASSQDWGGTEAFF. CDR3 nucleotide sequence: TGCGCCAGCAGCCAAGATTGGGGGGGCACTGAAGCTTTCTTT.

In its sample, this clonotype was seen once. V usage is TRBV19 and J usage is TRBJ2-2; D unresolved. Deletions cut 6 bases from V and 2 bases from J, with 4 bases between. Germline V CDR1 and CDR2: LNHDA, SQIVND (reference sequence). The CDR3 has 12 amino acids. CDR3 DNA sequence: TGTGCCAGTAGGTTCAACACCGGGGAGCTGTTTTTT. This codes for CASRFNTGELFF.

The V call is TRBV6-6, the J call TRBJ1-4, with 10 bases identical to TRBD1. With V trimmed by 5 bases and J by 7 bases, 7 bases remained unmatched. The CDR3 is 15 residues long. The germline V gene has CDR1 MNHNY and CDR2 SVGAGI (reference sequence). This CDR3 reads CASSATGGDREKLFF. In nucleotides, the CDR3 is TGTGCCAGCAGTGCGACAGGGGGCGATCGTGAAAAACTGTTTTTT.